Following are 25 T cell receptor beta chains from one sample sequenced in a study of cytomegalovirus exposure and HLA in healthy donors. The PCR contained 60 Vbeta and 13 Jbeta primers. Generated by immunoSEQ multiplex PCR, the TCRdb table keeps only in-frame clones and is missing some. Found here are some 100,000 clones, roughly 76% of them singletons; the top ten hold over 7%. Material for sequencing was PBMCs. Receptors originate from a woman between 45 and 65 years old in good health and CMV-seropositive.

The chain uses TRBV6-6 and TRBJ1-6; no clear D gene. Trimming pared 2 bases from V and 0 bases from J, leaving 8 bases between. Germline V gives CDR1 MNHNY, CDR2 SVGAGI (reference sequence). The CDR3 runs 16 residues. CDR3 sequence reads: CASSYGQSSYNSPLHF. The CDR3 DNA follows: TGTGCCAGCAGTTACGGGCAGAGCTCCTATAATTCACCCCTCCACTTT.

This clone was counted a few times. The germline gene is not matched at one end of the junction; a read error may be the cause. V usage is TRBV7-9 and J usage is TRBJ1-2, with 9 nucleotides matching TRBD1. This CDR3 is 13 amino acids long. Germline V CDR1 and CDR2: SEHNR, FQNEAQ (reference sequence). CDR3 region: CSSSRTGEYGYTF. CDR3 sequence (DNA): TGTTCCAGCAGCCGGACAGGGGAGTATGGCTACACCTTC.

This clone was found once. The chain uses TRBV5-4 and TRBJ2-5; 11 positions agree with TRBD2. The CDR3 contains 16 residues. The V segment lost 4 bases and the J segment 5 bases; nucleotides outside the gene matches: 10. CDR1 and CDR2 (germline): SGHNT, YYREEE (reference sequence). The CDR3 DNA follows: TGTGCCAGCAGCCCGGGACTAGCGGTTCCTTCGGAGACCCAGTACTTC. It codes for CASSPGLAVPSETQYF.

The chain employs TRBV14 and TRBJ2-5, with D perhaps TRBD1 (6 bases). The DNA end is a closer match to TRBJ2-7, so the J assignment may be wrong. The CDR3 is 13 residues long. Germline V gives CDR1 SGHDN, CDR2 FVKESK. The CDR3 here is CASSFGQSYEQYF. The DNA of the CDR3 is TGTGCCAGCAGCTTCGGACAGTCCTACGAGCAGTACTTC.

The gene calls are TRBV27 and TRBJ2-3; TRBD1 matches 9 bases. This CDR3 is built from 15 residues. Germline CDR1 MNHEY, CDR2 SMNVEV (reference sequence). The trim removed 6 bases at V and 2 bases at J, leaving 6 bases unmatched. The CDR3 reads CASRPNRGLTDTQYF. The CDR3 bases are TGTGCCAGCAGACCTAACAGGGGGCTCACAGATACGCAGTATTTT.

The V and J genes are TRBV18 and TRBJ2-5; TRBD1 agrees at 7 bases. Germline values: CDR1 KGHSH, CDR2 LQKENI. The CDR3 spans 14 residues. The V segment lost 3 bases and the J segment 3 bases; nucleotides outside the gene matches: 4. CDR3 loop: CASSPGTAKETQYF. Here the CDR3 DNA reads TGTGCCAGCTCACCGGGGACAGCCAAAGAGACCCAGTACTTC.

The V gene is TRBV10-1, the J gene TRBJ2-7; 7 bases fit TRBD1. Germline trimming cut 9 bases from V and 4 bases from J; bases unmatched to any gene: 12. From germline, CDR1 is WNHNN and CDR2 SYGVQD (reference sequence). The CDR3 totals 14 residues. CDR3 coding DNA: TGCGCCAGGGACCCGACAGGGTCTGGATACGAGCAGTACTTC. It encodes CARDPTGSGYEQYF.

This chain connects TRBV5-1 to TRBJ2-6, with D possibly TRBD1 on 6 matching bases. The CDR3 is 15 residues long. Trimming stripped 4 bases from V and 4 bases from J, with 12 bases between. Germline loops: CDR1 SGHRS, CDR2 YFSETQ. CDR3 loop: CASSGSGAGANVLTF. As DNA, the CDR3 is TGCGCCAGCAGCGGATCAGGGGCCGGGGCCAACGTCCTGACTTTC. The full variable domain, its missing parts supplied by reference TRBV5-1 and TRBJ2-6, is KAGVTQTPRYLIKTRGQQVTLSCSPISGHRSVSWYQQTPGQGLQFLFEYFSETQRNKGNFPGRFSGRQFSNSRSEMNVSTLELGDSALYLCASSGSGAGANVLTFGAGSRLTVL.

The chain is built from TRBV5-6 and TRBJ2-4; possible D gene TRBD2, 6 bases. In germline, CDR1 is SGHDT, CDR2 YYEEEE. This CDR3 has 15 residues. The V end lost 3 bases, the J end lost 3 bases, and 13 bases lay between the germline ends. For the CDR3, the DNA is TGTGCCAGCAGCTCCGGGCGGGGTGTCAAAAACATTCAGTACTTC. Translating it yields CASSSGRGVKNIQYF.

The gene calls are TRBV12-5 and TRBJ2-1; 9 bases are shared with TRBD1. The CDR3 sequence is 15 residues long. Germline V gene lookup returns CDR1 LGHNT and CDR2 FRNRAP. V dropped 9 bases and J dropped 4; count of bases not matched to a gene: 10. The CDR3 spells CASTPRDREYNEQFF. The CDR3 coding sequence is TGTGCTAGCACTCCCCGGGACAGGGAGTACAATGAGCAGTTCTTC.

As regards this clone: At one of its ends the junction is not consistent with the germline gene, which may arise from a read error. The rearrangement joins TRBV7-9 to TRBJ2-7; no clear D gene. Germline V lookup: CDR1 SEHNR, CDR2 FQNEAQ (reference sequence). The CDR3 totals 15 residues. The CDR3 protein is CSSSLGRLSSYEQYF. The CDR3 nucleotides are TGTTCCAGCAGCTTAGGCAGGCTGAGCTCCTACGAGCAGTACTTC.

The rearrangement joins TRBV7-9 to TRBJ2-1, with D perhaps matching TRBD2 (5 bases). V lost 2 bases and J 2 bases, leaving 19 bases between the germline ends. Looked up from germline, CDR1 is SEHNR and CDR2 is FQNEAQ (reference sequence). CDR3 length: 18 residues. CDR3 DNA sequence: TGTGCCAGCAGCTTACTAAGCGTGTCGGGGAACGCCTACAATGAGCAGTTCTTC. This codes for CASSLLSVSGNAYNEQFF.

This clone was recorded once. The DNA for the CDR3 is TGTGCCAGTAGCAATTCGGGACAGCTCCACACTGAAGCTTTCTTT. Translated: CASSNSGQLHTEAFF. V gene TRBV19 combines with J gene TRBJ1-1, with 7 bases lining up with TRBD1. CDR3 length equals 15 residues. Germline CDR1 LNHDA, CDR2 SQIVND (reference sequence). The ends lost 6 bases at V and 3 bases at J; junction bases unmatched: 10. Together with reference TRBV19 and TRBJ1-1, the CDR3 gives the full variable domain: DGGITQSPKYLFRKEGQNVTLSCEQNLNHDAMYWYRQDPGQGLRLIYYSQIVNDFQKGDIAEGYSVSREKKESFPLTVTSAQKNPTAFYLCASSNSGQLHTEAFFGQGTRLTVV.

This rearrangement joins TRBV7-9 to TRBJ2-7, with TRBD1 identical over 10 bases. The V segment lost 2 bases and the J segment 10 bases; nucleotides outside the gene matches: 5. Germline CDR1 SEHNR, CDR2 FQNEAQ (reference sequence). The CDR3 spans 13 residues. The CDR3 reads CASSLWDRGVQYF. The CDR3 DNA reads as TGTGCCAGCAGCTTATGGGACAGGGGCGTTCAGTACTTC.

The genes are TRBV4-2 and TRBJ1-2; D not resolved. Germline CDR1 LGHNA, CDR2 YNFKEQ. This CDR3 comprises 14 residues. V was trimmed by 0 bases and J by 2 bases, leaving 7 bases between them. In DNA, the CDR3 is TGTGCCAGCAGCCAAGATCTCCAGAACTATGGCTACACCTTC. Protein product: CASSQDLQNYGYTF.

The rearrangement links TRBV6-5 to TRBJ2-7; possibly TRBD1 for D (6 bases). Germline V lookup: CDR1 MNHEY, CDR2 SVGAGI. Trimming removed 4 bases from V and 4 bases from J, with 20 bases in between. This CDR3 is built from 16 residues. The chain's CDR3 is CASSSTGKITTYEQYF. The CDR3 DNA sequence: TGTGCCAGCAGTTCCACAGGGAAAATTACGACTTACGAGCAGTACTTC.

This chain links TRBV15 with TRBJ2-3; 9 bases align to TRBD2. V was pared by 0 bases and J by 0 bases, with 4 bases of the junction left unmatched. The CDR3 runs to 17 residues. CDR1 and CDR2 from the germline V gene are LNHNV and YYDKDF (reference sequence). CDR3 amino acids: CATSRELAGTSTDTQYF. In DNA, the CDR3 is TGTGCCACCAGCAGAGAACTAGCGGGCACAAGCACAGATACGCAGTATTTT.

The chain combines TRBV2 with TRBJ2-1; no definite D call. This CDR3 has 14 amino acids. Looked up from germline, CDR1 is SNHLY and CDR2 is FYNNEI. V was clipped by 7 bases and J by 6 bases, with 16 bases between them. The CDR3 reads CASNSRQVINEQFF. DNA of the CDR3: TGTGCCAGCAATTCCCGGCAGGTGATCAATGAGCAGTTCTTC. Drawing the rest from reference TRBV2 and TRBJ2-1, the complete variable domain is EPEVTQTPSHQVTQMGQEVILRCVPISNHLYFYWYRQILGQKVEFLVSFYNNEISEKSEIFDDQFSVERPDGSNFTLKIRSTKLEDSAMYFCASNSRQVINEQFFGPGTRLTVL.

This chain connects TRBV7-2 to TRBJ1-5, with D hard to call. V shed 7 bases and J shed 7 bases, with 20 bases lying between them. CDR1 and CDR2 (germline): SGHTA, FQGNSA. The CDR3 is 15 amino acids. The CDR3 coding sequence is TGTGCCAGCAACCCCGAAGGCATGCTAGCCCAGCCCCAGCATTTT. Translation: CASNPEGMLAQPQHF.

The genes are TRBV15 and TRBJ2-7; 8 nucleotides align to TRBD1. The CDR3 is made up of 14 amino acids. In germline, CDR1 is LNHNV, CDR2 YYDKDF (reference sequence). Trimming took 4 bases from V and 6 from J; bases not matched to a gene: 8. The CDR3 protein is CATSKDRGSGEQYF. DNA for the CDR3: TGTGCCACCAGCAAAGACAGGGGAAGCGGCGAGCAGTACTTC.

As for this clone: Other DNA variants within this sample encode the same CDR3. The chain couples TRBV7-3 to TRBJ2-2, with D tentatively TRBD2 (6 bases). V was pared by 3 bases and J by 1 base, with 6 bases between. From germline, CDR1 is SGHTA and CDR2 FQGTGA. The CDR3 runs to 14 residues. The CDR3 DNA reads as TGTGCCAGCAGCTTGGGGGGGAACACCGGGGAGCTGTTTTTT. It yields the protein CASSLGGNTGELFF.

The V gene is TRBV18, the J gene TRBJ2-2; a weak D match, TRBD1 (6 bases). The CDR3 is 13 residues long. Germline CDR1 reads KGHSH; CDR2 reads LQKENI. The ends were cut back, 3 bases at V and 6 bases at J, with 8 bases in the middle. The CDR3 protein is CASSPEGAGELFF. In nucleotides, the CDR3 is TGTGCCAGCTCACCTGAGGGGGCCGGGGAGCTGTTTTTT.

The chain joins TRBV15 to TRBJ1-1; tentative D call: TRBD1 (6 bases). CDR1 and CDR2 (germline): LNHNV, YYDKDF (reference sequence). V was cut by 0 bases and J by 1 base, with 9 bases left in between. The CDR3 is 15 residues long. CDR3 residues: CATSRDDRRNTEAFF. The CDR3 DNA follows: TGTGCCACCAGCAGAGACGACAGGCGGAACACTGAAGCTTTCTTT.

This chain connects TRBV29-1 to TRBJ1-2; weak D call: TRBD1 (6 bases). Germline lookup yields CDR1 SQVTM and CDR2 ANQGSEA. The V end was cut by 7 bases, the J end by 4 bases, with 16 bases between. There are 13 residues in the CDR3. The CDR3 protein is CSAGRRDTYGYTF. CDR3 DNA: TGCAGCGCCGGGAGGCGGGACACCTATGGCTACACCTTC.

This clone was seen a few times. The chain couples TRBV28 to TRBJ2-3, with TRBD1 matching over 8 bases. Trimming took 3 bases from V and 4 from J; bases not matched to a gene: 12. The CDR3 sequence is 17 residues long. Germline assignment: CDR1 MDHEN and CDR2 SYDVKM. The CDR3 reads CASSFGQGAVGADTQYF. The CDR3 DNA follows: TGTGCCAGCAGTTTTGGGCAGGGGGCGGTTGGGGCAGATACGCAGTATTTT.